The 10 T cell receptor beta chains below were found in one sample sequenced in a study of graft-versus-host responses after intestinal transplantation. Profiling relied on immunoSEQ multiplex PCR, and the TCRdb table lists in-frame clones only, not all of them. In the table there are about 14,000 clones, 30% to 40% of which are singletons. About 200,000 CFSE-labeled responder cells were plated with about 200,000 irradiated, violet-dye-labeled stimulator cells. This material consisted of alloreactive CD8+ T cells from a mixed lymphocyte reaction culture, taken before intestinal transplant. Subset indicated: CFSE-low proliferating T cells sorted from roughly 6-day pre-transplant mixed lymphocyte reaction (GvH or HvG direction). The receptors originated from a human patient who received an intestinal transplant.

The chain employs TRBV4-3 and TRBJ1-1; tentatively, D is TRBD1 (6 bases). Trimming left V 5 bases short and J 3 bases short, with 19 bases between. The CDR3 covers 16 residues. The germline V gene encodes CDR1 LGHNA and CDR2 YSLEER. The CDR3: CASSLGAGQLDTEAFF. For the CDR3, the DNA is TGCGCCAGCAGCTTAGGTGCCGGACAGCTTGACACTGAAGCTTTCTTT.

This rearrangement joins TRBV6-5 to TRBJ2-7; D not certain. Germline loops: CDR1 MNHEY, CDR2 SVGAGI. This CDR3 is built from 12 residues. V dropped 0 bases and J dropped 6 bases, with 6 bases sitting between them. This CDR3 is CASSYSLGEQYF. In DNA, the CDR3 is TGTGCCAGCAGTTACTCTCTCGGCGAGCAGTACTTC.

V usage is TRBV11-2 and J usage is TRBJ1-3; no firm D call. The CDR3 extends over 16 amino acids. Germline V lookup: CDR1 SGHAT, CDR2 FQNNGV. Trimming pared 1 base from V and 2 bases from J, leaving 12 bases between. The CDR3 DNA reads TGTGCCAGCAGCTTAGTTAAGGGAGCAGCTGGAAACACCATATATTTT. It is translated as CASSLVKGAAGNTIYF. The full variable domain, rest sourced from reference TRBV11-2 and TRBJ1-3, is EAGVAQSPRYKIIEKRQSVAFWCNPISGHATLYWYQQILGQGPKLLIQFQNNGVVDDSQLPKDRFSAERLKGVDSTLKIQPAKLEDSAVYLCASSLVKGAAGNTIYFGEGSWLTVV.

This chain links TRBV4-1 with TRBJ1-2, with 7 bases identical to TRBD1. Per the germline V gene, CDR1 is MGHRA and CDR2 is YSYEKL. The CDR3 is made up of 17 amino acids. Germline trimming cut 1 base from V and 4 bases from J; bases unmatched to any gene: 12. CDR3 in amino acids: CASSQGFGDSLAYGYTF. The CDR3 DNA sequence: TGCGCCAGCAGCCAAGGTTTTGGGGACAGTCTTGCCTATGGCTACACCTTC.

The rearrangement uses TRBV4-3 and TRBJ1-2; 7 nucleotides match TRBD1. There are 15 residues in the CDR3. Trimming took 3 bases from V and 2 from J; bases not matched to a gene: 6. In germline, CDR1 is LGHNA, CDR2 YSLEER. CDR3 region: CASSQEDRDNYGYTF. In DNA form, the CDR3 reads TGCGCCAGCAGCCAGGAAGACAGGGACAACTATGGCTACACCTTC.

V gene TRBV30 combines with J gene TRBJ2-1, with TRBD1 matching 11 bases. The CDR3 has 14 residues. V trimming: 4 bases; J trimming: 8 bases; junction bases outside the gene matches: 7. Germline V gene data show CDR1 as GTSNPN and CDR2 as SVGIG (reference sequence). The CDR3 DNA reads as TGTGCCTGGACCCCGGGACAGGGGGTCGATGAGCAGTTCTTC. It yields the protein CAWTPGQGVDEQFF.

The CDR3 coding sequence is TGTGCCAGCAGCATTCAGGACAGTCTGGAGGCGCAGTATTTT. Encoded protein: CASSIQDSLEAQYF. The J gene is TRBJ2-3, the V gene TRBV9; possible D gene TRBD1, 6 bases. CDR3 length: 14 amino acids. CDR1 is SGDLS, CDR2 YYNGEE, per germline. Trimming stripped 4 bases from V and 10 bases from J, with 19 bases between.

DNA of the CDR3: TGTGCCAGTAGTATAGACGGGGACTCCTCCTACAATGAGCAGTTCTTC. It yields the protein CASSIDGDSSYNEQFF. This chain uses TRBV19 with TRBJ2-1; D may be TRBD2 (6 bases). Trimming removed 0 bases at V and 0 bases at J, with 9 bases between. This CDR3 comprises 16 residues. Germline values: CDR1 LNHDA, CDR2 SQIVND (reference sequence).

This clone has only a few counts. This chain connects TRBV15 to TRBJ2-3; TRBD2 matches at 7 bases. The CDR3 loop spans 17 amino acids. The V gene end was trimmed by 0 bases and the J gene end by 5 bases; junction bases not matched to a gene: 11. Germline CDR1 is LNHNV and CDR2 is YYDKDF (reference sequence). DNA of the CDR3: TGTGCCACCAGCAGAGATTTTGGGACTATCTCGGGAGATACGCAGTATTTT. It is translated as CATSRDFGTISGDTQYF.

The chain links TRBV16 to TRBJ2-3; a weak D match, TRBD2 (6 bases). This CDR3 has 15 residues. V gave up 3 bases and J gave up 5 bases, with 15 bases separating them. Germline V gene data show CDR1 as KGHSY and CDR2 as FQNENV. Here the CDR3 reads CASSHETRGVDTQYF. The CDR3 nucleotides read TGTGCCAGCAGCCACGAGACTAGGGGCGTAGATACGCAGTATTTT.